The clone carrying this T cell receptor (beta chain) was recorded at least ten times. The antigen is not known. The sample originates from a study of regulatory T cells in long-lasting Graves disease. The germline gives CDR1 SGHTA, CDR2 FQGTGA. Losses at the gene ends were 0 bases for V and 3 bases for J; bases not matched to a gene: 3. The CDR3 spans 15 residues. Building of the TCR beta libraries involved iRepertoire HTBI primers and Arm-PCR of CDR3 regions. In TCRdb, the multiplex PCR reads were re-called with MiXCR into one record per CDR3 protein. Here the sample spans 400,000 to 500,000 distinct CDR3 sequences, 15% being singletons. As for time point: newly diagnosed GD, antithyroid drugs for less than 3 months. Extracted PBMC RNA gave rise to the TCR library. The study's findings and limits: Reduced TCR diversity was observed in persistent Graves' patients versus newly diagnosed patients.

These same records also appear under a second study, on T cells in Graves' hyperthyroidism and ophthalmopathy. That source notes: The definition of stable Graves' hyperthyroidism was no ophthalmopathy progression within 18 months. The study left out patients who had uncontrolled infection, other autoimmune disease, pregnancy or lactation.

The chain recombines TRBV7-3 with TRBJ2-3; 7 bases match TRBD2. The input for sequencing was peripheral blood mononuclear cells (PBMCs), taken at new diagnosis, from a patient treated with antithyroid drugs. The receptor's source is a woman aged 40 to 55 with Graves disease. DNA for the CDR3: TGTGCCAGCAGCTTAACGGCGGGAGAGACAGATACGCAGTATTTT. It translates to CASSLTAGETDTQYF.